This TCR beta chain was profiled in a study of blood T cell repertoires in COVID-19. Turning to the study itself: PBMCs, B-cell-depleted T cells, or T cells provided the cDNA or gDNA that made up the material.

This clone was seen just once. Profiled with immunoSEQ multiplex PCR; TCRdb holds only in-frame clones, not every one. The sample lists fewer than 400,000 clones; 75% to 90% were seen once. The CDR3 contains 20 residues. V gave up 3 bases and J gave up 1 base; unmatched junction bases: 18. Germline assignment: CDR1 SGDLS and CDR2 YYNGEE. The TCR originated in a man aged 55 to 70 who had recovered from COVID-19. The chain is built from TRBV9 and TRBJ2-1; TRBD2 matches 8 bases. The sample was PBMCs or T cells enriched from blood (not recorded which). CDR3 sequence (DNA): TGTGCCAGCAGCGCGCGCGGGTGGGATTTGACTAGCGTATCCTACAATGAGCAGTTCTTC. Its protein product is CASSARGWDLTSVSYNEQFF.